The next 9 T cell receptor beta chains were all read from a single sample in a study of blood T cell repertoires in COVID-19. Sequencing was performed with immunoSEQ multiplex PCR; in TCRdb, only in-frame clones are kept and a portion is missing. The table shows 250,000 to 300,000 clones, with roughly 86% occurring only once. The sequenced sample was peripheral blood. The origin of the receptors is a woman younger than 45 with COVID-19, enrolled during active disease.

The sample holds a few counts of this clone. The chain has TRBV6-5 and TRBJ1-2; 8 bases are a match to TRBD1. This CDR3 has 14 residues. Germline lookup yields CDR1 MNHEY and CDR2 SVGAGI. V shed 6 bases, J shed 4 bases, and the junction held 7 bases outside the gene matches. This chain's CDR3 is CASSLTGAGYGYTF. The CDR3 nucleotides read TGTGCCAGCAGCCTGACAGGGGCTGGCTATGGCTACACCTTC.

This clone was picked up a small number of times. The V and J genes are TRBV10-1 and TRBJ2-7, with D possibly TRBD1 on 6 matching bases. The V and J ends lost 9 bases and 2 bases respectively, with 20 bases between them. Germline loops: CDR1 WNHNN, CDR2 SYGVQD (reference sequence). The CDR3 runs 15 residues. The CDR3 nucleotides read TGCGCCAGAAGAGCTGCCCGGGACATCCCCTACGAGCAGTACTTC. Translating gives CARRAARDIPYEQYF.

This chain uses TRBV5-6 with TRBJ1-2; TRBD1 matches at 8 bases. Unmatched junction bases numbered 6, after V lost 2 bases and J lost 6 bases. The CDR3 runs to 14 residues. Germline loops: CDR1 SGHDT, CDR2 YYEEEE. Here the CDR3 DNA reads TGTGCCAGCAGCTTTGTCAGGGGGCGAAATGGCTACACCTTC. Protein sequence: CASSFVRGRNGYTF.

The V and J genes are TRBV4-1 and TRBJ2-2, with 8 bases fitting TRBD1. V lost 0 bases, J lost 5 bases, and 5 bases stayed unmatched. This CDR3 comprises 16 residues. From germline, CDR1 is MGHRA and CDR2 YSYEKL. Here the CDR3 reads CASSQDWQGATGELFF. The CDR3 DNA follows: TGCGCCAGCAGCCAAGACTGGCAGGGGGCAACCGGGGAGCTGTTTTTT.

The chain has TRBV5-4 and TRBJ1-1, with D hard to call. The ends were cut back, 2 bases at V and 1 base at J, with 9 bases in the middle. There are 14 residues in the CDR3. Germline loops: CDR1 SGHNT, CDR2 YYREEE (reference sequence). CDR3 DNA: TGTGCCAGCAGCTTACGACACCCGAACACTGAAGCTTTCTTT. It codes for CASSLRHPNTEAFF. Full variable domain (remainder filled in from reference TRBV5-4 and TRBJ1-1): ETGVTQSPTHLIKTRGQQVTLRCSSQSGHNTVSWYQQALGQGPQFIFQYYREEENGRGNFPPRFSGLQFPNYSSELNVNALELDDSALYLCASSLRHPNTEAFFGQGTRLTVV.

CDR3 sequence: CASSTRDGGLRGYTF. In nucleotides, the CDR3 is TGTGCCAGCAGCACCCGGGACGGGGGGCTGAGGGGCTACACCTTC. The chain couples TRBV5-4 to TRBJ1-2; a possible D gene is TRBD1 (6 bases). Germline V lookup: CDR1 SGHNT, CDR2 YYREEE (reference sequence). Trimming stripped 4 bases from V and 8 bases from J, with 21 bases between. The CDR3 extends over 15 amino acids.

The V gene is TRBV10-2, the J gene TRBJ2-5, with 11 bases identical to TRBD2. The CDR3 is made up of 14 amino acids. With V trimmed by 5 bases and J by 5 bases, 4 bases remained unmatched. From germline, CDR1 is WSHSY and CDR2 SAAADI. The CDR3 nucleotides read TGCGCCAGCAGTTATAGCGGGGGGGCCGAGACCCAGTACTTC. Translated, it gives CASSYSGGAETQYF.

V and J are TRBV3-1 (or the pseudogene TRBV3-2) and TRBJ2-1; the match to TRBD2 covers 8 bases. Trimming cost V 1 base and J 7 bases; bases outside gene matches: 12. The germline CDR1 and CDR2 sequences are LGHDT and YNNKEL (reference sequence). The CDR3 is made up of 17 amino acids. The CDR3 DNA reads TGTGCCAGCAGCCAAGCCTCGTTCGGGGGGGGTACGAATGAGCAGTTCTTC. Encoded protein: CASSQASFGGGTNEQFF.

V usage is TRBV7-9 and J usage is TRBJ2-3; perhaps TRBD2 as D (5 bases). Between the trimmed V and J ends, which lost 5 bases and 3 bases, there was a span of 18 bases. Germline values: CDR1 SEHNR, CDR2 FQNEAQ (reference sequence). This CDR3 region has 16 residues. The DNA for the CDR3 is TGTGCCAGCAGCCTAGGCGGGCAGCTTGAAACAGATACGCAGTATTTT. Translating it yields CASSLGGQLETDTQYF.